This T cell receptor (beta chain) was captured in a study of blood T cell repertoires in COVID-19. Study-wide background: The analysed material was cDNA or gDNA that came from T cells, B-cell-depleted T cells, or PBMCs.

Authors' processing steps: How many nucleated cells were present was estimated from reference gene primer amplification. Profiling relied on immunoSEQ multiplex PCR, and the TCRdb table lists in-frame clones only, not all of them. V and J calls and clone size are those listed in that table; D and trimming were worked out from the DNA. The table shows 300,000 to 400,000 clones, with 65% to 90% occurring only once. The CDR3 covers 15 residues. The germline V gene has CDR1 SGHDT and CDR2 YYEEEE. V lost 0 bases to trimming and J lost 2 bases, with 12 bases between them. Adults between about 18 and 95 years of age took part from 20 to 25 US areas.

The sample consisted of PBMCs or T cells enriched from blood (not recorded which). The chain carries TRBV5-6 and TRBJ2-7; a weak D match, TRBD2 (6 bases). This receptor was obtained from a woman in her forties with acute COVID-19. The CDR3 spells CASSLGSGLAYEQYF. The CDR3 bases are TGTGCCAGCAGCTTGGGGTCGGGACTCGCCTACGAGCAGTACTTC.